These T cell receptor beta chains were read from a single sample in a study of blood T cell repertoires in COVID-19. Here immunoSEQ multiplex PCR was the method, and the copy in TCRdb shows in-frame clones only, minus some. Altogether about 180,000 clones are present, 60% to 80% being singletons, with the ten largest covering about 28%. Sequenced material: peripheral blood. These receptors all come from a woman in her sixties or seventies with acute or convalescent COVID-19. Each CDR3 is given with its conserved first and last residue. The D gene is left open where the match is weak. Clone sizes are given selectively: once, few, many, or a class where the clone is expanded.

j_gene: TRBJ2-1
d_gene: TRBD2
v_gene: TRBV10-3
abundance: .
CDR3nt: TGTGCCATCAGTGTAGGGCTAGCGGGAAACTACAATGAGCAGTTCTTC
CDR3aa: CAISVGLAGNYNEQFF

j_gene: TRBJ2-4
d_gene: TRBD1
v_gene: TRBV19
abundance: .
CDR3nt: TGTGCCAGTAGTATAGTCCCCGGACAGGGAAGCGGCATTCAGTACTTC
CDR3aa: CASSIVPGQGSGIQYF

j_gene: TRBJ2-1
d_gene: TRBD2
v_gene: TRBV7-9
abundance: once
CDR3nt: TGTGCCAGCAGCCCTCGGGCCGGACTAGGGTTTAGGGAGCAGTTCTTC
CDR3aa: CASSPRAGLGFREQFF

j_gene: TRBJ2-3
d_gene: .
v_gene: TRBV27
abundance: .
CDR3nt: TGTGCCAGCAGTTATGGCAGCACAGATACGCAGTATTTT
CDR3aa: CASSYGSTDTQYF

j_gene: TRBJ1-6
d_gene: .
v_gene: TRBV2
abundance: .
CDR3nt: TGTGCCAGCAGTGGCGTGGAGAATAATTCACCCCTCCACTTT
CDR3aa: CASSGVENNSPLHF

j_gene: TRBJ2-1
d_gene: TRBD2
v_gene: TRBV6-5
abundance: .
CDR3nt: TGTGCCAGCAGAGGAGCGGGATCAGCCTACAATGAGCAGTTCTTC
CDR3aa: CASRGAGSAYNEQFF

j_gene: TRBJ2-3
d_gene: .
v_gene: TRBV14
abundance: .
CDR3nt: TGTGCCAGCAGCCAAGAAGTCGCCAGGACGCAGTATTTT
CDR3aa: CASSQEVARTQYF

j_gene: TRBJ2-6
d_gene: .
v_gene: TRBV14
abundance: .
CDR3nt: TGTGCCAGCAGCCAACTCTCTGGGGCCAACGTCCTGACTTTC
CDR3aa: CASSQLSGANVLTF

j_gene: TRBJ2-2
d_gene: TRBD2
v_gene: TRBV11-2
abundance: .
CDR3nt: TGTGCCAGCAGCTTAGAGAGCCTAGCGGGGTACACCGGGGAGCTGTTTTTT
CDR3aa: CASSLESLAGYTGELFF

j_gene: TRBJ1-3
d_gene: .
v_gene: TRBV9
abundance: .
CDR3nt: TGTGCCAGCAGCTGGGGCCTAGGTGGAAACACCATATATTTT
CDR3aa: CASSWGLGGNTIYF

j_gene: TRBJ1-1
d_gene: .
v_gene: TRBV30
abundance: .
CDR3nt: TGTGCCTGGAGTAACCAGGGTAACACTGAAGCTTTCTTT
CDR3aa: CAWSNQGNTEAFF

j_gene: TRBJ2-2
d_gene: .
v_gene: TRBV27
abundance: .
CDR3nt: TGTGCCAGCAGTTTTATAACCGGGGAGCTGTTTTTT
CDR3aa: CASSFITGELFF

j_gene: TRBJ1-1
d_gene: .
v_gene: TRBV10-1
abundance: .
CDR3nt: TGCGCCAGCACACCGGGAGTGGGGACTGAAGCTTTCTTT
CDR3aa: CASTPGVGTEAFF

j_gene: TRBJ1-1
d_gene: .
v_gene: TRBV5-4
abundance: .
CDR3nt: TGTGCCAGCAGCTCCCAGACTGAAGCTTTCTTT
CDR3aa: CASSSQTEAFF

j_gene: TRBJ2-1
d_gene: .
v_gene: TRBV15
abundance: .
CDR3nt: TGTGCCACCAGCAGAGATCGTCGAACGGTAACGAACTACAATGAGCAGTTCTTC
CDR3aa: CATSRDRRTVTNYNEQFF

j_gene: TRBJ1-4
d_gene: TRBD1
v_gene: TRBV27
abundance: .
CDR3nt: TGTGCCAGCAGTGAAGGGACAGGGGGCCCAGCTAATGAAAAACTGTTTTTT
CDR3aa: CASSEGTGGPANEKLFF

j_gene: TRBJ2-1
d_gene: TRBD2
v_gene: TRBV7-9
abundance: once
CDR3nt: TGTGCCAGCAGCTCGACGACTAGCGGGACCTACAATGAGCAGTTCTTC
CDR3aa: CASSSTTSGTYNEQFF

j_gene: TRBJ2-7
d_gene: TRBD2
v_gene: TRBV2
abundance: .
CDR3nt: TGTGCCAGCAATCGGGCGGGAGTGACCTACGAGCAGTACTTC
CDR3aa: CASNRAGVTYEQYF

j_gene: TRBJ2-2
d_gene: .
v_gene: TRBV29-1
abundance: once
CDR3nt: TGCAGCGTAGGGGCTAGTACCAACACCGGGGAGCTGTTTTTT
CDR3aa: CSVGASTNTGELFF

j_gene: TRBJ1-5
d_gene: .
v_gene: TRBV7-9
abundance: once
CDR3nt: TGTGCCGTGGGGGGGGGCACATATAGCAATCAGCCCCAGCATTTT
CDR3aa: CAVGGGTYSNQPQHF

j_gene: TRBJ1-5
d_gene: .
v_gene: TRBV15
abundance: .
CDR3nt: TGTGCCACCAGCAGAGATCGGGTACGCAATCAGCCCCAGCATTTT
CDR3aa: CATSRDRVRNQPQHF

j_gene: TRBJ2-1
d_gene: TRBD1
v_gene: TRBV5-1
abundance: once
CDR3nt: TGCGCCAGCAGCTTAGACAGGGACCGAGGGGGTGAGCAGTTCTTC
CDR3aa: CASSLDRDRGGEQFF

j_gene: TRBJ1-1
d_gene: .
v_gene: TRBV10-2
abundance: .
CDR3nt: TGCGCCAGCAGAGTGAGGGATGACACGAACACTGAAGCTTTCTTT
CDR3aa: CASRVRDDTNTEAFF

j_gene: TRBJ2-1
d_gene: .
v_gene: TRBV7-8
abundance: .
CDR3nt: TGTGCCAGCAGCTTAAACCCAGACAATGAGCAGTTCTTC
CDR3aa: CASSLNPDNEQFF

j_gene: TRBJ2-7
d_gene: TRBD2
v_gene: TRBV7-9
abundance: .
CDR3nt: TGTGCCAGCAGCTCCGGACTAGCGGGCTACGAGCAGTACTTC
CDR3aa: CASSSGLAGYEQYF

j_gene: TRBJ1-6
d_gene: .
v_gene: TRBV3-1/TRBV3-2
abundance: .
CDR3nt: TGTGCCAGCAGCCAACCAATTGGGGGGTTGGGGTCACCCCTCCACTTT
CDR3aa: CASSQPIGGLGSPLHF

j_gene: TRBJ2-7
d_gene: .
v_gene: TRBV7-3
abundance: .
CDR3nt: TGTGCCAGCAGCTTAACTCAGGTGTTAAGTTCCGAGCAGTACTTC
CDR3aa: CASSLTQVLSSEQYF

j_gene: TRBJ1-2
d_gene: .
v_gene: TRBV19
abundance: few
CDR3nt: TGTGCCAGTAGTATTCAAGGGGAATTGGGCTACACCTTC
CDR3aa: CASSIQGELGYTF

j_gene: TRBJ2-5
d_gene: TRBD2
v_gene: TRBV7-2
abundance: few
CDR3nt: TGTGCCAGCAGCCCCGGACTAGCGGAAGAGACCCAGTACTTC
CDR3aa: CASSPGLAEETQYF

j_gene: TRBJ2-1
d_gene: TRBD2
v_gene: TRBV7-8
abundance: .
CDR3nt: TGTGCCAGCAGCTTGGGGACTAGCTCCTACAATGAGCAGTTCTTC
CDR3aa: CASSLGTSSYNEQFF

j_gene: TRBJ1-5
d_gene: TRBD1
v_gene: TRBV6-5
abundance: .
CDR3nt: TGTGCCAGCACTATAACAGGGGGCGATCAGCCCCAGCATTTT
CDR3aa: CASTITGGDQPQHF

j_gene: TRBJ2-1
d_gene: .
v_gene: TRBV7-9
abundance: .
CDR3nt: TGTGCCAGCAGCCCACAACTGGGCGATGAGCAGTTCTTC
CDR3aa: CASSPQLGDEQFF

j_gene: TRBJ1-5
d_gene: TRBD1
v_gene: TRBV19
abundance: .
CDR3nt: TGTGCCAGTAGTCTATGGACAGGGGATGGCAATCAGCCCCAGCATTTT
CDR3aa: CASSLWTGDGNQPQHF

j_gene: TRBJ2-1
d_gene: TRBD2
v_gene: TRBV5-1
abundance: .
CDR3nt: TGCGCCAGCAGCCCGATCCACGGGACTAGCGGCCAGAATGAGCAGTTCTTC
CDR3aa: CASSPIHGTSGQNEQFF

j_gene: TRBJ2-1
d_gene: TRBD2
v_gene: TRBV2
abundance: .
CDR3nt: TGTGCCAGCAGCGGACTAGCGGGCAATGAGCAGTTCTTC
CDR3aa: CASSGLAGNEQFF

j_gene: TRBJ2-1
d_gene: TRBD2
v_gene: TRBV3-1/TRBV3-2
abundance: many
CDR3nt: TGTGCCAGCAGCCCTCGGGGACTAGCCCACAATGAGCAGTTCTTC
CDR3aa: CASSPRGLAHNEQFF

j_gene: TRBJ2-3
d_gene: TRBD2
v_gene: TRBV11-3
abundance: .
CDR3nt: TGTGCCAGCAGCTTCGGACTAGGCGCAGATACGCAGTATTTT
CDR3aa: CASSFGLGADTQYF

j_gene: TRBJ2-7
d_gene: .
v_gene: TRBV2
abundance: few
CDR3nt: TGTGCCAGCAGGAAACAGGGTACGACCTCCTACGAGCAGTACTTC
CDR3aa: CASRKQGTTSYEQYF

j_gene: TRBJ1-1
d_gene: .
v_gene: TRBV23-1
abundance: once
CDR3nt: TGCGCCAGCAGTCAATCTCAGAAGAACACTGAAGCTTTCTTT
CDR3aa: CASSQSQKNTEAFF

j_gene: TRBJ2-2
d_gene: .
v_gene: TRBV15
abundance: .
CDR3nt: TGTGCCACCAGCAGAGATAGCACCGGGGAGCTGTTTTTT
CDR3aa: CATSRDSTGELFF

j_gene: TRBJ1-6
d_gene: .
v_gene: TRBV21-1
abundance: .
CDR3nt: TGTGCCAGCAGCGGGCAGACAGGGGGTAATTCACCCCTCCACTTT
CDR3aa: CASSGQTGGNSPLHF

j_gene: TRBJ2-2
d_gene: TRBD1
v_gene: TRBV5-1
abundance: .
CDR3nt: TGCGCCAGCAGCTTCCGGGACAGGGTGAGCGGGGAGCTGTTTTTT
CDR3aa: CASSFRDRVSGELFF

j_gene: TRBJ2-7
d_gene: .
v_gene: TRBV9
abundance: .
CDR3nt: TGTGCCAGCAGCGGACACTCCTACGAGCAGTACTTC
CDR3aa: CASSGHSYEQYF

j_gene: TRBJ1-1
d_gene: TRBD1
v_gene: TRBV3-1/TRBV3-2
abundance: .
CDR3nt: TGTGCCAGCAGCCGCGCTCTAGGAACAGGGGACACTGAAGCTTTCTTT
CDR3aa: CASSRALGTGDTEAFF

j_gene: TRBJ2-2
d_gene: .
v_gene: TRBV24-1
abundance: few
CDR3nt: TGTGCCACCAGTGATTTATTATCGGGTTTTAACACCGGGGAGCTGTTTTTT
CDR3aa: CATSDLLSGFNTGELFF